The present T cell receptor (beta chain) was sequenced within a study of T cells in Graves' hyperthyroidism and ophthalmopathy. In the study overall: Peripheral blood was taken when the disease was first diagnosed, before any treatment began.

General study results and limits: Median prediction lead before ophthalmopathy onset was 6.5 to 7 months with the model.

The CDR3 consists of 17 residues. J lost 4 bases, V lost 5 bases, and 11 bases had no gene match. Germline V lookup: CDR1 SGDLS, CDR2 YYNGEE. The authors deemed Graves' hyperthyroidism stable absent ophthalmopathy progression within 18 months. PBMCs were sourced from roughly 10 ml fresh peripheral blood. This clonotype turned up a few times. Antigen specificity is unknown. The TCR beta CDR3 regions underwent amplification using RNA transcripts as the source. TCR CDR3 regions were first amplified by RT-PCR with HTBI primers. Each CDR3 protein gets one entry after TCRdb re-called the multiplex PCR reads with MiXCR. Of more than 500,000 distinct CDR3 sequences in the sample, around 16% were seen once.

The specimen was blood. The chain recombines TRBV9 with TRBJ2-1; TRBD2 aligns across 11 bases. This sequence originates from a woman aged 25 to 39 with Graves' hyperthyroidism. CDR3 DNA sequence: TGTGCCAGCAGTTCAACTACCGGGACTAGCGGATACAATGAGCAGTTCTTC. Protein: CASSSTTGTSGYNEQFF.